The 32 T cell receptor beta chains given below trace back to one sample, sequenced in a study of tumor-infiltrating lymphocytes in primary liver carcinoma (dated by TCRdb to 2016 to 2017). TRIzol reagent was used to extract blood RNA from unsorted whole blood, while the DNeasy Blood & Tissue kit provided the germline DNA. TCRdb records Illumina HiSeq 2500 as the sequencer. TCRbeta-specific cDNA was reverse-transcribed from around 500 ng total RNA using a constant-region primer and ProtoScript II reverse transcriptase. Three nested multiplex PCR rounds, following a slightly modified ARM-PCR procedure, were used to build the TCRbeta libraries. Each of the first two PCR rounds ran for around 11 cycles using multiplex TRBV1-TRBV30 forward primers together with a Cbeta reverse primer. TCRdb reran the public reads through fastp at Q25 and MiXCR, keeping productive beta chains. Identical CDR3 proteins give one entry, which carries the most common genes and DNA. The sample yields about 320,000 distinct CDR3 sequences; 65% were counted once. Roughly 8.6% of the sample rests with the top ten.

The sequenced sample consisted of peripheral blood. The receptor source for this set is a man aged 40-50 years with primary liver carcinoma and hepatitis B virus infection.

Concerning this clonotype: Being one base from a much bigger clone, this may be a read error. This sequence joins TRBV14 and TRBJ2-5; D tentatively fits TRBD1 or TRBD2 (6 bases each). Germline values: CDR1 SGHDN, CDR2 FVKESK. The CDR3 is 14 residues long. The CDR3 DNA reads TGTGTCAGCAGTTTTGGTAGGGGGGCAGAGACCCAGTACTTC. It is translated as CVSSFGRGAETQYF. Filled out from reference TRBV14 and TRBJ2-5, the complete variable domain reads EAGVTQFPSHSVIEKGQTVTLRCDPISGHDNLYWYRRVMGKEIKFLLHFVKESKQDESGMPNNRFLAERTGGTYSTLKVQPAELEDSGVYFCVSSFGRGAETQYFGPGTRLLVL.

Comment on this clonotype: This may arise from a read error, as a much more abundant clone is one base away. The V and J genes are TRBV29-1 and TRBJ1-5, with 11 bases fitting TRBD1. Germline-derived CDR1 and CDR2 are SQVTM and ANQGSEA. CDR3 length: 15 residues. The CDR3 DNA reads TGCGGCGTTGGGGACAGGGGGGATAGCAATCAGCCCCAGCATTTT. Translated: CGVGDRGDSNQPQHF.

This clonotype was detected many times. The chain carries TRBV12-3 or TRBV12-4 and TRBJ2-1, with D unclear. This CDR3 is built from 12 residues. The V end was cut by 3 bases, the J end by 7 bases, with 7 bases between. CDR3 coding DNA: TGTGCCAGCAGTTTCCTGGGGAATGAGCAGTTCTTC. Its protein is CASSFLGNEQFF.

This chain links TRBV12-3 or TRBV12-4 with TRBJ2-2; 8 nucleotides align to TRBD1. Trimming at V came to 5 bases and at J to 4 bases, leaving 21 bases not matched to a gene. This CDR3 is built from 20 residues. The CDR3 region is CASSLYRQGQGLFRTGELFF. The DNA for the CDR3 is TGTGCCAGCAGTCTCTACCGACAAGGACAGGGATTGTTCCGCACCGGGGAGCTGTTTTTT.

With regard to this clonotype: A clone one base away is much larger, so this may be a read error. The chain carries TRBV12-2 and TRBJ1-1; TRBD1 was called by the table and not checked on the DNA. TRBV12-2 is reported as a pseudogene. The CDR3 sequence is 15 residues long. Here the CDR3 DNA reads TGTGCAAGTCGCCATCCGTTCAGGGGTGTCACTGAAGCTTTCTTT. Its protein product is CASRHPFRGVTEAFF.

To note about this clonotype: As the CDR3 is not closed by the conserved phenylalanine or tryptophan, this likely results from a read error. This sequence joins TRBV6-1 and TRBJ1-2; D remains unclear. V was pared by 7 bases and J by 2 bases, with 11 bases between. The CDR3 has 13 residues. Germline CDR1 MNHNS, CDR2 SASEGT. The CDR3 loop is CASISEQNYGYTI. The CDR3 bases are TGTGCCAGCATCAGTGAACAGAACTATGGCTACACCATC.

As to this clonotype: At one end the junction does not follow the germline gene, possibly because of a read error. This chain links TRBV10-2 with TRBJ2-7; D is tentatively TRBD1 or TRBD2 (5 bases each). The CDR3 runs to 16 residues. Germline V gives CDR1 WSHSY, CDR2 SAAADI. CDR3 in DNA: TGCACCAGCAGTGAGTCGATGATTGGGGGTAGGTACGAGCAGTACTTC. Residues: CTSSESMIGGRYEQYF.

CDR3 sequence reads: CASSLVVPEAFF. Here the CDR3 DNA reads TGTGCCAGCAGCTTAGTTGTACCTGAAGCTTTCTTT. The chain uses TRBV11-2 and TRBJ1-1; no clear D gene. V gave up 1 base and J gave up 6 bases, with 6 bases separating them. The CDR3 has 12 residues. In germline, CDR1 is SGHAT, CDR2 FQNNGV. Looking up the rest from reference TRBV11-2 and TRBJ1-1 gives the full variable domain: EAGVAQSPRYKIIEKRQSVAFWCNPISGHATLYWYQQILGQGPKLLIQFQNNGVVDDSQLPKDRFSAERLKGVDSTLKIQPAKLEDSAVYLCASSLVVPEAFFGQGTRLTVV.

Notes on this clonotype: The CDR3 carries no conserved terminal phenylalanine or tryptophan, so it likely arises from a read error. The rearrangement uses TRBV11-2 and TRBJ2-1; D is perhaps TRBD1 (6 bases). Trimming took off 5 bases at V and 5 bases at J, with 16 bases between the two ends. The CDR3 consists of 15 residues. Germline CDR1 and CDR2: SGHAT and FQNNGV. The CDR3 nucleotides are TGTGCCAGCAGCCCTCTAGGGGGAGACGACAATGAGCAGTTCTTA. Translation gives CASSPLGGDDNEQFL.

The chain has TRBV7-9 and TRBJ1-3; 11 bases are shared with TRBD1. V lost 7 bases and J lost 0; bases outside the gene matches: 8. This CDR3 region has 17 residues. Germline V gives CDR1 SEHNR, CDR2 FQNEAQ (reference sequence). The CDR3 DNA is TGTGCCAGCAACACCGGGACAGGGGGTCACTCTGGAAACACCATATATTTT. This sequence encodes CASNTGTGGHSGNTIYF.

This clonotype was recorded a few times. A much larger clone sits a single nucleotide away, making a read error possible. The V call is TRBV4-2, the J call TRBJ2-1; TRBD1 or TRBD2 may be the D gene (5 bases each). V lost 1 base and J lost 2, with 18 bases in between. CDR1 LGHNA and CDR2 YNFKEQ come from the germline V gene. This CDR3 region has 18 residues. This CDR3 is CASSQARGEGSTYNEQFF. In nucleotides, the CDR3 is TGTGCCAGCAGCCAAGCCAGAGGGGAAGGGAGCACCTACAATGAGCAGTTCTTC.

The chain uses TRBV29-1 and TRBJ1-4; D perhaps matches TRBD1 (6 bases). V lost 7 bases, J lost 9 bases, and 18 bases lay in between. Germline V gene data show CDR1 as SQVTM and CDR2 as ANQGSEA. The CDR3 sequence is 13 residues long. CDR3 region: CSARGGEGKKLFF. The CDR3 bases are TGCAGCGCCCGAGGGGGGGAGGGCAAAAAACTGTTTTTT.

About this clonotype: Lacking the conserved final phenylalanine or tryptophan, this CDR3 likely reflects a read error. The V call is TRBV29-1, the J call TRBJ2-2; 7 positions agree with TRBD1. CDR3 length: 14 residues. Germline V gene sequence: CDR1 SQVTM, CDR2 ANQGSEA. The chain's CDR3 is CSSTGVSNTGQLFC. CDR3 in DNA: TGCAGCTCAACAGGGGTATCGAACACCGGGCAGCTGTTTTGT.

Remarks on this clonotype: The junction and the germline gene differ at one end; a read error may be behind it. V usage is TRBV6-2 or TRBV6-3 and J usage is TRBJ2-2; 10 positions match TRBD2. This CDR3 spans 16 amino acids. Germline lookup yields CDR1 MNHEY and CDR2 SVGEGT. The CDR3 sequence is CASRYYLAGDTGELFF. CDR3 nucleotide sequence: TGTGCCAGCAGATACTACCTAGCGGGAGACACCGGGGAGCTGTTTTTT.

As for this clonotype: Given a much more abundant clone one base away, this may be a read error. The rearrangement uses TRBV20-1 and TRBJ2-7, with 9 bases that match TRBD1. Germline V lookup: CDR1 DFQATT, CDR2 SNEGSKA (reference sequence). The CDR3 runs 14 residues. Unmatched junction bases numbered 9, after V lost 8 bases and J lost 1 base. CDR3 DNA sequence: TGCAGTACAACCCCGGGACAGGGATCCTACGAGCAGTACTTC. Protein product: CSTTPGQGSYEQYF.

Worth noting for this clonotype: The junction departs from the called germline gene at one end, perhaps through a read error. The chain has TRBV11-2 and TRBJ1-2; 9 nucleotides align to TRBD1. The CDR3 is 15 amino acids. Germline CDR1 and CDR2: SGHAT and FQNNGV. The CDR3 protein is CANSKETGGFEGYTF. DNA of the CDR3: TGTGCCAACAGCAAAGAGACAGGGGGATTCGAAGGCTACACCTTC.

As for this clonotype: The junction and the germline gene differ at one end; a read error may be behind it. The rearrangement uses TRBV25-1 and TRBJ2-1; 9 positions agree with TRBD2. The length of the CDR3 is 14 residues. CDR1 and CDR2 from the germline V gene are MGHDK and SYGVNS. CDR3 in DNA: TGTGCCGGCAGTGAAAGGCGGGAGGGCAGGGAGCAGTTCTTC. As protein: CAGSERREGREQFF.

Worth noting for this clonotype: This could be a read error, since a much larger clone is one nucleotide away. The J gene is TRBJ1-1, the V gene TRBV5-6; D not resolved. The CDR3 sequence is 13 residues long. The germline CDR1 and CDR2 sequences are SGHDT and YYEEEE. The CDR3 bases are TGTGCCAGCAGCTTGGGTAGAAGAACTGAAACTTTCTTT. Translation gives CASSLGRRTETFF.

For this clonotype: Since no conserved phenylalanine or tryptophan closes the CDR3, a read error is the likely cause. This chain links TRBV4-3 with TRBJ2-7, with D maybe TRBD1 (5 bases). Germline V CDR1 and CDR2: LGHNA, YSLEER. The CDR3 consists of 13 residues. V was trimmed by 3 bases and J by 6 bases, leaving 12 bases between them. The CDR3 sequence: CASSHDTRAEQYY. The CDR3 coding sequence is TGCGCCAGCAGCCATGATACCAGGGCCGAGCAGTACTAC.

This chain connects TRBV20-1 to TRBJ1-5; a possible D gene is TRBD1 (6 bases). Trimming took 7 bases from V and 0 from J, leaving 16 bases between them. CDR1 DFQATT and CDR2 SNEGSKA come from the germline V gene (reference sequence). This CDR3 region has 15 residues. CDR3 amino acids: CSVPQGIYSNQPQHF. CDR3 DNA sequence: TGCAGTGTCCCTCAGGGGATATATAGCAATCAGCCCCAGCATTTT.

This clonotype appeared many times. This chain uses TRBV6-2 or TRBV6-3 with TRBJ2-1; D may be TRBD2 (5 bases). CDR1 and CDR2 (germline): MNHEY, SVGEGT. This CDR3 comprises 12 residues. V was trimmed by 5 bases and J by 3 bases, leaving 5 bases between them. The CDR3 loop reads CASSRDYNEQFF. In DNA form, the CDR3 reads TGTGCCAGCAGTCGGGACTACAATGAGCAGTTCTTC.

Note on this clonotype: This may stem from a read error, because a much larger clone lies one nucleotide away. This chain connects TRBV29-1 to TRBJ1-3, with 8 bases that match TRBD1. Germline CDR1 and CDR2: SQVTM and ANQGSEA. The CDR3 runs 13 residues. With 6 bases clipped from V and 2 bases from J, the junction kept 3 bases outside the gene matches. The CDR3 DNA is TGCAGCGTGGCACAGGGGGCTGGAAACACCATATATTTT. It codes for CSVAQGAGNTIYF. The full variable domain, in which reference TRBV29-1 and TRBJ1-3 provide the parts outside the CDR3, is SAVISQKPSRDICQRGTSLTIQCQVDSQVTMMFWYRQQPGQSLTLIATANQGSEATYESGFVIDKFPISRPNLTFSTLTVSNMSPEDSSIYLCSVAQGAGNTIYFGEGSWLTVV.

Regarding this clonotype: This could be a read error, since a much larger clone is one nucleotide away. The chain employs TRBV12-3 or TRBV12-4 and TRBJ1-5; D is undetermined. The CDR3 sequence is 16 residues long. V lost 5 bases to trimming and J lost 1 base, with 15 bases between them. This CDR3 reads CASSMRIAESNQPQHF. Written as DNA, the CDR3 is TGTGCCAGCAGTATGAGGATTGCAGAAAGCAATCAGCCCCAGCATTTT.

For this clonotype: A much more abundant neighbour one base away suggests this may be a read error. The chain is built from TRBV12-3 or TRBV12-4 and TRBJ2-7, with 7 bases aligning to TRBD2. The length of the CDR3 is 13 residues. The CDR3 reads CASSFGGSNERYF. The DNA for the CDR3 is TGTGCCAGCAGTTTTGGCGGGAGCAACGAGCGGTACTTC.

About this clonotype: This could be a read error, since a much larger clone is one nucleotide away. The chain is built from TRBV6-1 and TRBJ2-5, with D hard to call. The germline V gene encodes CDR1 MNHNS and CDR2 SASEGT. Between the trimmed V and J ends, which lost 7 bases and 7 bases, there was a span of 16 bases. There are 13 residues in the CDR3. The CDR3 bases are TGTGCCAGCAAATCGGACCTCCTTGGGACCCAGTACTTC. Its protein is CASKSDLLGTQYF.

The V and J genes are TRBV10-3 and TRBJ2-2, with a weak D call TRBD1 (5 bases). This CDR3 is built from 15 residues. The germline V and J ends were trimmed by 3 bases and 1 base, with 9 bases remaining between them. CDR1 is ENHRY and CDR2 is SYGVKD in the germline V gene. The CDR3 DNA follows: TGTGCCATCAGTGAACAACAGGTGAACACCGGGGAGCTGTTTTTT. Encoded protein: CAISEQQVNTGELFF.

The rearrangement links TRBV5-4 to TRBJ2-5, with 13 bases that match TRBD2. There are 15 residues in the CDR3. The V gene's germline CDR1 is SGHNT and CDR2 YYREEE (reference sequence). Germline trimming cut 5 bases from V and 7 bases from J; bases unmatched to any gene: 8. CDR3 residues: CASSGTSGTPGTQYF. The CDR3 region has the DNA TGTGCCAGCAGTGGGACTAGCGGGACCCCAGGGACCCAGTACTTC. The full variable domain, completed using reference TRBV5-4 and TRBJ2-5, is ETGVTQSPTHLIKTRGQQVTLRCSSQSGHNTVSWYQQALGQGPQFIFQYYREEENGRGNFPPRFSGLQFPNYSSELNVNALELDDSALYLCASSGTSGTPGTQYFGPGTRLLVL.

This clonotype was recorded only once. One base away lies a much larger clone, so this may be a sequencing read error. This chain uses TRBV5-4 with TRBJ2-1, with TRBD2 matching 9 bases. The germline gives CDR1 SGHNT, CDR2 YYREEE (reference sequence). J was trimmed by 5 bases and V by 1 base; bases with no gene match: 4. This CDR3 comprises 15 residues. The CDR3 coding sequence is TGTGCCAGCAGCTTGAGCGGGAGGTTCGACAATGAGCAGTTCTTC. Residues: CASSLSGRFDNEQFF.

The chain couples TRBV11-1 to TRBJ2-4; 8 bases align to TRBD2. Germline-derived CDR1 and CDR2 are SGHAT and FQDESV (reference sequence). This CDR3 spans 17 amino acids. The DNA for the CDR3 is TGTGAGAGCAGCTTTCCCGGGAGTAGCGGGACCAAAAACATTCAGTACTTC. This sequence encodes CESSFPGSSGTKNIQYF.

This clonotype was seen many times. This rearrangement joins TRBV6-5 to TRBJ2-7; 9 bases match TRBD1. The germline gives CDR1 MNHEY, CDR2 SVGAGI. The ends lost 5 bases at V and 2 bases at J; junction bases unmatched: 4. CDR3 length: 14 residues. The CDR3 DNA is TGTGCCAGCAGTCCCGGGACAGGGCCCTACGAGCAGTACTTC. Its translation is CASSPGTGPYEQYF.

With respect to this clonotype: A junction end diverges from the germline sequence, so it may reflect a read error. V and J are TRBV12-3 or TRBV12-4 and TRBJ1-1; D ambiguous. The CDR3 is 15 residues long. CDR3 sequence (DNA): TGTGCCAGCAGTTTAAGTGGCGGCCCCAACACTGAGGCTTTCTTT. As protein: CASSLSGGPNTEAFF.

The rearrangement uses TRBV5-1 and TRBJ1-2; D is ambiguous. The CDR3 covers 14 residues. The V end lost 6 bases, the J end lost 4 bases, and 16 bases lay between the germline ends. Germline-derived CDR1 and CDR2 are SGHRS and YFSETQ. This CDR3 reads CASMNQGGGYGYTF. The CDR3 DNA reads TGCGCCAGCATGAACCAAGGAGGCGGCTATGGCTACACCTTC.